Below, one T cell receptor (beta chain) is given with its context. No antigen is known for it. The record originates from a study of T cell responses to AZD1222 COVID-19 vaccine. The method was immunoSEQ multiplex PCR; TCRdb's version includes in-frame clones alone and lacks a portion of them. The sample carries some 110,000 clones, roughly 93% recorded once. V lost 8 bases, J lost 0 bases, and 16 bases stayed unmatched. This CDR3 is 18 amino acids long. The germline gives CDR1 LNHDA, CDR2 SQIVND (reference sequence). Whole-study findings and limits: Spike-specific TCR breadth and depth went up after people got two AZD1222 doses.

The chain couples TRBV19 to TRBJ1-5; 7 nucleotides line up with TRBD1. Sequences were derived from peripheral blood, sampled on day 0 of AZD1222 vaccination. This sequence was found in an adult in good health. The CDR3 here is CASHNRDSPHYSNQPQHF. DNA of the CDR3: TGTGCCAGTCACAACCGGGACAGCCCCCATTATAGCAATCAGCCCCAGCATTTT.